The next 6 T cell receptor beta chains were all read from a single sample in a study of control samples from healthy donors and cancer patients. Method: immunoSEQ multiplex PCR; TCRdb's copy keeps in-frame clones and lacks some. The repertoire holds just under 100,000 clones, with more than 85% as singletons. Sequencing was carried out using blood. The receptor source for this set is a man in his late teens or twenties in good health.

V usage is TRBV3-1 (or the pseudogene TRBV3-2) and J usage is TRBJ1-6; the D is unclear. The CDR3 consists of 14 residues. From germline, CDR1 is LGHDT and CDR2 YNNKEL (reference sequence). Trimming pared 2 bases from V and 8 bases from J, leaving 10 bases between. The CDR3 loop reads CASSQRSGDSPLHF. CDR3 bases: TGTGCCAGCAGCCAAAGGAGTGGGGATTCACCCCTCCACTTT.

The rearrangement joins TRBV19 to TRBJ1-1; D not certain. The length of the CDR3 is 12 residues. The germline CDR1 and CDR2 sequences are LNHDA and SQIVND (reference sequence). V lost 1 base to trimming and J lost 8 bases, with 8 bases between them. CDR3 nucleotide sequence: TGTGCCAGTAGTATAGGGCTCGGCGAAGCTTTCTTT. It translates to CASSIGLGEAFF.

The V call is TRBV4-1, the J call TRBJ2-2; D is possibly TRBD2 (6 bases). The germline V gene encodes CDR1 MGHRA and CDR2 YSYEKL. This CDR3 comprises 17 residues. The V end lost 0 bases, the J end lost 2 bases, and 13 bases lay between the germline ends. This CDR3 reads CASSQEFGGVNTGELFF. CDR3 coding DNA: TGCGCCAGCAGCCAAGAGTTCGGGGGAGTTAACACCGGGGAGCTGTTTTTT.

This chain links TRBV5-1 with TRBJ1-1; D is unclear. Germline CDR1 and CDR2: SGHRS and YFSETQ. Trimming stripped 0 bases from V and 4 bases from J, with 10 bases between. The CDR3 is 14 amino acids. The CDR3 nucleotides read TGCGCCAGCAGCTTGGTCGGGGTGAGCACTGAAGCTTTCTTT. Its translation is CASSLVGVSTEAFF. Based on the CDR3 plus reference TRBV5-1 and TRBJ1-1, the full variable domain is KAGVTQTPRYLIKTRGQQVTLSCSPISGHRSVSWYQQTPGQGLQFLFEYFSETQRNKGNFPGRFSGRQFSNSRSEMNVSTLELGDSALYLCASSLVGVSTEAFFGQGTRLTVV.

V and J are TRBV2 and TRBJ2-1; no definite D call. The CDR3 is 12 residues long. Trimming cost V 7 bases and J 0 bases, with 4 bases left between them. CDR1 is SNHLY and CDR2 is FYNNEI in the germline V gene. CDR3 sequence reads: CASTASYNEQFF. CDR3 DNA sequence: TGTGCCAGCACGGCCTCCTACAATGAGCAGTTCTTC.

This clone was seen just once. The chain has TRBV15 and TRBJ2-1, with a tentative D call TRBD1 (5 bases). Germline-derived CDR1 and CDR2 are LNHNV and YYDKDF (reference sequence). Trimming pared 1 base from V and 6 bases from J, leaving 16 bases between. CDR3 length: 16 amino acids. CDR3 residues: CATSRGRQGRVNEQFF. The CDR3 DNA reads TGTGCCACCAGCAGAGGGCGCCAGGGCAGGGTCAATGAGCAGTTCTTC.